The 32 T cell receptor beta chains given below trace back to one sample, sequenced in a study of cytotoxic CD8 clonotypes in ibrutinib-treated CLL. Generated by immunoSEQ multiplex PCR, the TCRdb table keeps only in-frame clones and is missing some. The sample shows about 140,000 clones, roughly 77% of them seen only once. The source was PBMCs, collected after 12 months of ibrutinib treatment. The source is a human donor with chronic lymphocytic leukemia.

The rearrangement joins TRBV7-9 to TRBJ2-7; perhaps TRBD1 as D (6 bases). The CDR3 consists of 15 residues. Germline V lookup: CDR1 SEHNR, CDR2 FQNEAQ (reference sequence). V was trimmed by 2 bases and J by 5 bases, leaving 16 bases between them. CDR3 residues: CASSLWALQGDEQYF. The CDR3 region has the DNA TGTGCCAGCAGCTTATGGGCTTTACAGGGTGACGAGCAGTACTTC. Complete variable domain (other parts from reference TRBV7-9 and TRBJ2-7): DTGVSQNPRHKITKRGQNVTFRCDPISEHNRLYWYRQTLGQGPEFLTYFQNEAQLEKSRLLSDRFSAERPKGSFSTLEIQRTEQGDSAMYLCASSLWALQGDEQYFGPGTRLTVT.

This clone showed up just once. V is TRBV6-4 and J is TRBJ1-2, with D unclear. The CDR3 is 12 amino acids. Trimming removed 2 bases at V and 7 bases at J, with 8 bases between. Germline CDR1 MRHNA, CDR2 SNTAGT. In nucleotides, the CDR3 is TGTGCCAGCAGTGACAGTTTAAGTGGCTACACCTTC. Protein: CASSDSLSGYTF.

The chain carries TRBV18 and TRBJ1-1; possibly TRBD1 for D (5 bases). Germline loops: CDR1 KGHSH, CDR2 LQKENI. The length of the CDR3 is 14 residues. V lost 3 bases to trimming and J lost 4 bases, with 12 bases between them. The CDR3 region is CASSPTREATEAFF. The CDR3 DNA sequence: TGTGCCAGCTCACCCACCAGGGAGGCCACTGAAGCTTTCTTT.

This chain connects TRBV18 to TRBJ1-2; D unclear. The CDR3 length is 12 residues. In germline, CDR1 is KGHSH, CDR2 LQKENI. V was cut by 5 bases and J by 6 bases, with 10 bases left in between. Here the CDR3 DNA reads TGTGCCAGCTCAATAGGATTAGATGGCTACACCTTC. Translated, it gives CASSIGLDGYTF.

The chain joins TRBV11-2 to TRBJ1-1; a possible D gene is TRBD1 (5 bases). The CDR3 totals 14 residues. Germline assignment: CDR1 SGHAT and CDR2 FQNNGV. The ends were cut back, 5 bases at V and 1 base at J, with 11 bases in the middle. DNA for the CDR3: TGTGCCAGCAGCCTAATTACAGGGAACACTGAAGCTTTCTTT. It is translated as CASSLITGNTEAFF.

This chain links TRBV27 with TRBJ2-7; D perhaps matches TRBD2 (5 bases). Trimming shortened V by 10 bases and J by 2 bases, and 15 bases separated the two germline ends. CDR3 length: 13 amino acids. CDR1 and CDR2 from the germline V gene are MNHEY and SMNVEV (reference sequence). The CDR3 region is CATWTVGAYEQYF. CDR3 bases: TGTGCCACCTGGACTGTCGGGGCCTACGAGCAGTACTTC.

This clone was detected only once. The chain recombines TRBV30 with TRBJ1-1; possibly TRBD1 for D (5 bases). CDR3 length equals 13 residues. Germline values: CDR1 GTSNPN, CDR2 SVGIG (reference sequence). V was trimmed by 2 bases and J by 5 bases, leaving 12 bases between them. This chain's CDR3 is CAWSFFQGTEAFF. CDR3 DNA sequence: TGTGCCTGGAGTTTTTTCCAGGGAACTGAAGCTTTCTTT.

The chain is built from TRBV27 and TRBJ2-7; unclear D gene. The CDR3 spans 13 residues. Trimming took 6 bases from V and 0 from J, leaving 9 bases between them. CDR1 and CDR2 (germline): MNHEY, SMNVEV (reference sequence). The CDR3 DNA sequence: TGTGCCAGCAGCCGCGATCCCTCCTACGAGCAGTACTTC. Its translation is CASSRDPSYEQYF.

The chain employs TRBV11-2 and TRBJ2-1; 12 bases line up with TRBD2. CDR3 size: 17 residues. CDR1 and CDR2 from the germline V gene are SGHAT and FQNNGV. Trimming cost V 0 bases and J 6 bases; bases outside gene matches: 6. CDR3 sequence (DNA): TGTGCCAGCAGCTTAGATAGTGGACTAGCGGGACTCAATGAGCAGTTCTTC. The encoded protein is CASSLDSGLAGLNEQFF.

This clone showed up just once. The chain combines TRBV25-1 with TRBJ2-7, with a possible D match to TRBD1 (6 bases). Germline V lookup: CDR1 MGHDK, CDR2 SYGVNS. The V gene lost 0 bases and the J gene lost 1 base, with 10 bases spanning the gap. The CDR3 runs 15 residues. The CDR3: CASSEYGQYSYEQYF. The DNA for the CDR3 is TGTGCCAGCAGTGAATACGGACAGTATTCCTACGAGCAGTACTTC.

The chain employs TRBV5-1 and TRBJ1-2; the D is unclear. The CDR3 spans 11 residues. Germline V gene data show CDR1 as SGHRS and CDR2 as YFSETQ. The V gene lost 5 bases and the J gene lost 3 bases, with 5 bases spanning the gap. In nucleotides, the CDR3 is TGCGCCAGCAGAGGAGACTATGGCTACACCTTC. Translated, it gives CASRGDYGYTF.

The V gene is TRBV18, the J gene TRBJ1-1, with a tentative D call TRBD1 (6 bases). This CDR3 is built from 13 residues. Germline V gene lookup returns CDR1 KGHSH and CDR2 LQKENI. Trimming removed 6 bases at V and 6 bases at J, with 14 bases between. CDR3 loop: CASSLGGGAEAFF. CDR3 bases: TGTGCCAGCTCCCTCGGGGGGGGCGCTGAAGCTTTCTTT.

The chain couples TRBV19 to TRBJ1-5; TRBD1 matches 10 bases. V trimming: 4 bases; J trimming: 4 bases; junction bases outside the gene matches: 4. The V gene's germline CDR1 is LNHDA and CDR2 SQIVND (reference sequence). The CDR3 totals 15 residues. The CDR3 DNA follows: TGTGCCAGTAGTAAAGGGACAGGGGCGAATCAGCCCCAGCATTTT. Amino acid sequence: CASSKGTGANQPQHF.

This clone was recorded once. The J gene is TRBJ2-7, the V gene TRBV11-3, with 8 bases fitting TRBD1. V was pared by 5 bases and J by 3 bases, with 6 bases of the junction left unmatched. Per the germline V gene, CDR1 is SGHNT and CDR2 is YENEEA. CDR3 length equals 14 residues. The CDR3 sequence is CASSGTGEFYEQYF. CDR3 DNA: TGTGCCAGCAGCGGGACAGGAGAATTCTACGAGCAGTACTTC.

This sequence joins TRBV4-3 and TRBJ2-4; D tentatively reads TRBD1 or TRBD2 (6 bases each). The V gene's germline CDR1 is LGHNA and CDR2 YSLEER. Trimming took 1 base from V and 6 from J, leaving 19 bases between them. The CDR3 length is 17 residues. The CDR3 DNA sequence: TGCGCCAGCAGCCAAGCAAGCACAGGGACTGTAGGAAACATTCAGTACTTC. It specifies CASSQASTGTVGNIQYF.

The V gene is TRBV7-2, the J gene TRBJ2-1; D gene uncertain. This CDR3 spans 13 amino acids. Trimming removed 0 bases at V and 6 bases at J, with 6 bases between. Germline V gene sequence: CDR1 SGHTA, CDR2 FQGNSA. The CDR3 DNA follows: TGTGCCAGCAGCTTAGCGCCTGTCAATGAGCAGTTCTTC. Residues: CASSLAPVNEQFF.

This chain links TRBV5-4 with TRBJ2-5; 7 bases line up with TRBD1. V dropped 4 bases and J dropped 5; count of bases not matched to a gene: 5. CDR1 SGHNT and CDR2 YYREEE come from the germline V gene (reference sequence). This CDR3 has 13 amino acids. CDR3 residues: CASSHDRVETQYF. CDR3 sequence (DNA): TGTGCCAGCAGCCACGACAGGGTTGAGACCCAGTACTTC. The whole variable domain, remainder taken from reference TRBV5-4 and TRBJ2-5, is ETGVTQSPTHLIKTRGQQVTLRCSSQSGHNTVSWYQQALGQGPQFIFQYYREEENGRGNFPPRFSGLQFPNYSSELNVNALELDDSALYLCASSHDRVETQYFGPGTRLLVL.

This chain links TRBV5-6 with TRBJ1-1; D is ambiguous. The germline V gene has CDR1 SGHDT and CDR2 YYEEEE. V was trimmed by 0 bases and J by 0 bases, leaving 6 bases between them. The CDR3 totals 14 residues. CDR3 region: CASSLAAVNTEAFF. CDR3 coding DNA: TGTGCCAGCAGCTTGGCCGCAGTGAACACTGAAGCTTTCTTT.

The CDR3 nucleotides are TGTGCCAGCAGCCGGAGGCTAATCCGCACCGGGGAGCTGTTTTTT. It encodes CASSRRLIRTGELFF. The chain uses TRBV5-6 and TRBJ2-2; the D gene is possibly TRBD2 (5 bases). Germline CDR1 SGHDT, CDR2 YYEEEE. CDR3 length equals 15 residues. V gave up 4 bases and J gave up 4 bases, with 14 bases separating them.

The chain has TRBV5-3 and TRBJ1-1; D is unresolved. TRBV5-3 is an ORF; its function is uncertain. V was shortened by 5 bases and J by 1 base, with 9 bases between the two germline ends. This CDR3 contains 13 residues. CDR3 DNA sequence: TGTGCCAGAAGAAAGGGCGCGAACACTGAAGCTTTCTTT. Its protein is CARRKGANTEAFF.

V usage is TRBV28 and J usage is TRBJ2-5, with D perhaps matching TRBD1 (5 bases). Trimming left V 6 bases short and J 5 bases short, with 10 bases between. The CDR3 is 12 amino acids. Germline CDR1 MDHEN, CDR2 SYDVKM. CDR3 region: CASRGQGETQYF. CDR3 DNA: TGTGCCAGCAGGGGTCAGGGTGAGACCCAGTACTTC. The whole variable domain, filled in from reference TRBV28 and TRBJ2-5, reads DVKVTQSSRYLVKRTGEKVFLECVQDMDHENMFWYRQDPGLGLRLIYFSYDVKMKEKGDIPEGYSVSREKKERFSLILESASTNQTSMYLCASRGQGETQYFGPGTRLLVL.

The chain links TRBV25-1 to TRBJ1-1; 7 bases are shared with TRBD1. The trim removed 7 bases at V and 1 base at J, leaving 6 bases unmatched. Per the germline V gene, CDR1 is MGHDK and CDR2 is SYGVNS. CDR3 length: 14 amino acids. CDR3 nucleotide sequence: TGTGCCAGCACCCCGACAGGGAGGAACACTGAAGCTTTCTTT. Protein sequence: CASTPTGRNTEAFF.

The V gene is TRBV27, the J gene TRBJ2-7; no reliable D call. Trimming shortened V by 5 bases and J by 0 bases, and 20 bases separated the two germline ends. The CDR3 is 17 amino acids. Germline V gene lookup returns CDR1 MNHEY and CDR2 SMNVEV (reference sequence). CDR3 amino acids: CASSPRRATTSSYEQYF. The CDR3 coding sequence is TGTGCCAGCAGTCCCAGAAGGGCCACAACAAGCTCCTACGAGCAGTACTTC.

V gene TRBV4-1 combines with J gene TRBJ2-7; D is unclear. Trimming stripped 1 base from V and 2 bases from J, with 9 bases between. CDR3 length equals 14 residues. Germline loops: CDR1 MGHRA, CDR2 YSYEKL. CDR3 in DNA: TGCGCCAGCAGCCAAGGCGCGCTCCCCTACGAGCAGTACTTC. Translating it yields CASSQGALPYEQYF.

The genes are TRBV9 and TRBJ2-7; D is unclear. The germline gives CDR1 SGDLS, CDR2 YYNGEE. Trimming took 2 bases from V and 2 from J, leaving 8 bases between them. This CDR3 is 13 amino acids long. The CDR3 sequence: CASSVNTAYEQYF. DNA of the CDR3: TGTGCCAGCAGCGTTAACACCGCCTACGAGCAGTACTTC.

The chain joins TRBV28 to TRBJ1-5, with D perhaps TRBD1 (6 bases). Germline V gives CDR1 MDHEN, CDR2 SYDVKM. This CDR3 comprises 17 residues. Trimming took off 1 base at V and 2 bases at J, with 15 bases between the two ends. The CDR3 nucleotides are TGTGCCAGCAGTTTATACGGGGGGGCCGCTGGCAATCAGCCCCAGCATTTT. Translating it yields CASSLYGGAAGNQPQHF.

V gene TRBV2 combines with J gene TRBJ1-3; TRBD1 might be the D (6 bases). The germline V gene encodes CDR1 SNHLY and CDR2 FYNNEI. The V end lost 5 bases, the J end lost 0 bases, and 11 bases lay between the germline ends. The CDR3 sequence is 15 residues long. The CDR3, as DNA: TGTGCCAGCAGTTCACAGGGAAGCTCTGGAAACACCATATATTTT. The encoded protein is CASSSQGSSGNTIYF.

The chain has TRBV28 and TRBJ2-7; 8 bases line up with TRBD1. V shed 6 bases, J shed 3 bases, and the junction held 7 bases outside the gene matches. The CDR3 has 14 residues. Germline V gene data show CDR1 as MDHEN and CDR2 as SYDVKM. This CDR3 reads CASRAGGFLYEQYF. The DNA for the CDR3 is TGTGCCAGCAGGGCAGGGGGCTTCCTCTACGAGCAGTACTTC.

The CDR3 spells CASSLSSSYEQYF. The DNA for the CDR3 is TGTGCCAGCAGCCTTTCCAGCTCCTACGAGCAGTACTTC. The chain combines TRBV14 with TRBJ2-7; D unclear. CDR1 is SGHDN, CDR2 FVKESK, per germline. The CDR3 runs 13 residues. V was cut by 4 bases and J by 0 bases, with 7 bases left in between.

This chain joins TRBV11-2 and TRBJ2-3; TRBD2 might be the D (7 bases). V was pared by 1 base and J by 0 bases, with 17 bases between. Germline CDR1 and CDR2: SGHAT and FQNNGV. This CDR3 spans 18 amino acids. CDR3 region: CASSLAGGGGLSTDTQYF. The CDR3 bases are TGTGCCAGCAGCTTAGCAGGAGGGGGGGGCCTAAGCACAGATACGCAGTATTTT.

This chain links TRBV7-8 with TRBJ1-3; tentatively, D is TRBD1 (5 bases). The CDR3 runs 16 residues. The germline CDR1 and CDR2 sequences are SGHVS and FQNEAQ. Trimming cost V 5 bases and J 2 bases, with 16 bases left between them. CDR3 nucleotide sequence: TGTGCCAGCAGCAGTGGAGGGGTCTTAACTGGAAACACCATATATTTT. Its translation: CASSSGGVLTGNTIYF.

This chain joins TRBV30 and TRBJ1-2; D is perhaps TRBD1 (6 bases). The germline CDR1 and CDR2 sequences are GTSNPN and SVGIG (reference sequence). V was shortened by 1 base and J by 4 bases, with 13 bases between the two germline ends. The CDR3 length is 14 residues. The CDR3 region is CAWSETTGPYGYTF. DNA of the CDR3: TGTGCCTGGAGTGAAACTACAGGGCCCTATGGCTACACCTTC.